The rows below give T cell receptor beta chains drawn from one sample of a study of blood T cell repertoires in COVID-19. This table comes from immunoSEQ multiplex PCR, and its TCRdb copy is limited to in-frame clones, with some not included. This table has fewer than 120,000 clones, roughly 91% appearing once. Sequencing was done on a sample of peripheral blood. The receptors stem from a woman aged 50 to 60 with acute or convalescent COVID-19. The CDR3 runs from the conserved cysteine through the conserved F or W. Not all rows give a size; the values are once, few, many and, for expanded clones, a class.

TRBV27	NA	TRBJ2-7	CASASGQGRYEQYF
TRBV19	NA	TRBJ1-5	CASRSGQGGNQPQHF
TRBV6-1	NA	TRBJ2-7	CASSANRVLGQGFREQYF
TRBV7-7	NA	TRBJ2-1	CASSSGLAGGRGNEQFF
TRBV5-1	NA	TRBJ2-7	CASSPRDRGYEQYF
TRBV7-9	few	TRBJ2-3	CASSTGLAGGSYSSTDTQYF
TRBV19	once	TRBJ1-2	CASSMSREGSRGYTF
TRBV10-2	NA	TRBJ2-7	CASGPRGGEYEQYF
TRBV19	NA	TRBJ2-4	CASSIGLGGRGKNIQYF
TRBV11-2	NA	TRBJ2-1	CASSLRASGNGEQFF
TRBV11-2	NA	TRBJ2-1	CASSTLRNEQFF
TRBV7-9	NA	TRBJ2-5	CASSFQGSETQYF
TRBV29-1	once	TRBJ2-5	CSSIPGGRQETQYF
TRBV7-9	NA	TRBJ1-1	CASIKAGRGNTEAFF